The clone carrying this T cell receptor beta chain was seen many times. Alongside a J-beta primer mix, a sample-barcoded 5' primer served in a second PCR lasting roughly 7 to 12 cycles. TCRdb redid the calling of the 5' RACE reads with MiXCR, one entry per CDR3 protein. The data show about 590,000 distinct CDR3 sequences, about 30% seen once. From germline, CDR1 is SGHTA and CDR2 FQGTGA. The ends were cut back, 5 bases at V and 6 bases at J, with 16 bases in the middle. The CDR3 has 14 amino acids. These data are taken from a study of blood T cells in healthy people across ages. V usage is TRBV7-3 and J usage is TRBJ1-2; unclear D gene. The sequenced sample was blood. This TCR was recovered from a woman of 80 years or more in good health. The CDR3 sequence is CASSQDPGGNGYTF. The CDR3 region has the DNA TGTGCCAGCAGCCAGGACCCTGGAGGGAATGGCTACACCTTC.